This TCR beta chain appears in the sequencing data of a study of blood T cell repertoires in COVID-19. Sequenced by immunoSEQ multiplex PCR; TCRdb stores in-frame clones only, minus some. The sample comprises about 300,000 clones, 80% to 95% of which are singletons, and 0.95% to 1.2% rests with the top ten. The age range of participants was about 18 to 89 years, with residence in under 30 US areas. Each participant's cohort was designated according to participant-reported clinical history. The CDR3 loop spans 13 amino acids. CDR1 SGHTA and CDR2 FQGNSA come from the germline V gene. The V and J ends lost 3 bases and 4 bases respectively, with 10 bases between them.

This TCR was sampled from a woman in her 30s who had recovered from COVID-19. The sample comprised PBMCs or T cells enriched from blood (not recorded which). The V and J genes are TRBV7-2 and TRBJ2-7, with D possibly TRBD2 on 6 matching bases. The CDR3 bases are TGTGCCAGCAGCTTGAGTAGCGGTTACGAGCAGTACTTC. It codes for CASSLSSGYEQYF.